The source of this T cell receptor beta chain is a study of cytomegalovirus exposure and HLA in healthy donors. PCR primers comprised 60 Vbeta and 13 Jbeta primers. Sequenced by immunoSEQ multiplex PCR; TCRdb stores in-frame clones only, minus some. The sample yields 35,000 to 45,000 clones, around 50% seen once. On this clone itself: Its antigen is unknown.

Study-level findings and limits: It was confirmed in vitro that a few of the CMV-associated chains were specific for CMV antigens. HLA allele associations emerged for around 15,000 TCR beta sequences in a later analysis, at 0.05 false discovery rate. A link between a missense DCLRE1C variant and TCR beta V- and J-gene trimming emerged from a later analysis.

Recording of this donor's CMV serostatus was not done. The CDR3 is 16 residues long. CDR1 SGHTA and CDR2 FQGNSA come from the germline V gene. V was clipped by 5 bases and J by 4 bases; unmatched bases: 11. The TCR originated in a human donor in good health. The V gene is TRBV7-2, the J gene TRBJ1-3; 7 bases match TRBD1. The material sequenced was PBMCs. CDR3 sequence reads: CASSLQTGRAGNTIYF. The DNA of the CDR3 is TGTGCCAGCAGCCTTCAGACAGGGAGAGCAGGAAACACCATATATTTT.